This T cell receptor beta chain was profiled in a study of blood T cell repertoires in COVID-19. Study background: Specimens from acute and convalescent COVID-19 originated in the United States, Italy and Spain. T cells, B-cell-depleted T cells, or PBMCs provided the cDNA or gDNA that served as material.

Study processing details: Estimated nucleated cell counts came from reference gene primer amplification. Using immunoSEQ multiplex PCR, the repertoire was profiled, and TCRdb retains in-frame clones only, with some absent. Clone size and V and J calls were adopted from that table, with D and trimming inferred from the DNA. The sample includes 200,000 to 300,000 clones, around 89% of them seen just once. This clone was seen only once. Cohort 3 donors were reported recovered after two negative PCRs, clearance, or symptom resolution. Source material: PBMCs or T cells enriched from blood (not recorded which). The origin of this receptor is a man aged 40-50 years who had recovered from COVID-19.

CDR3 sequence (DNA): TGTGCCAGCCGGGACAGGGAAGGCACTGAAGCTTTCTTT. It is translated as CASRDREGTEAFF. This sequence joins TRBV18 and TRBJ1-1, with 9 bases matching TRBD1. The germline CDR1 and CDR2 sequences are KGHSH and LQKENI. CDR3 size: 13 residues. V shed 8 bases, J shed 4 bases, and the junction held 5 bases outside the gene matches.